The following is a T cell receptor beta chain sequence with its context. The antigen is not known. TCR beta libraries were built from RNA through three nested multiplex PCR rounds using modified ARM-PCR. Using its own MiXCR run on the multiplex PCR reads, TCRdb lists one record per CDR3 protein. The sample records 15,000 to 20,000 distinct CDR3 sequences, roughly 68% being singletons. The sample comes from a study of tumor-infiltrating lymphocytes in glioblastoma multiforme. Study findings and constraints: Detected clone frequencies may not reflect cell counts, being RNA-based.

Germline V gene lookup returns CDR1 SQVTM and CDR2 ANQGSEA. V was cut by 6 bases and J by 7 bases, with 22 bases left in between. The CDR3 runs 14 residues. What was sequenced was peripheral blood. The chain links TRBV29-1 to TRBJ2-7; TRBD1 or TRBD2 may be the D gene (5 bases each). This sequence originates from a male donor with glioblastoma. The CDR3 loop reads CSVEWGSAMGEQYF. Written as DNA, the CDR3 is TGCAGCGTGGAGTGGGGGTCCGCGATGGGGGAGCAGTACTTC.